These 16 T cell receptor beta chains came from one sample sequenced in a study of neurological immune-mediated disorders. TCRdb itself ran the 5' RACE reads through MiXCR, one entry per CDR3 protein. The sample has about 58,000 distinct CDR3 sequences, approximately 3.6% seen once; the top ten hold about 7.1%. Sequencing used PBMCs. These receptors originate from a woman aged 60 to 75 with multiple sclerosis.

This clonotype occurred many times. The chain combines TRBV6-2 or TRBV6-3 with TRBJ2-2; TRBD1 matches at 7 bases. This CDR3 has 14 amino acids. CDR1 and CDR2 (germline): MNHEY, SVGEGT. The trim removed 6 bases at V and 7 bases at J, leaving 8 bases unmatched. Here the CDR3 DNA reads TGTGCCAGCAGCGATCAGGGGGAGAGCGGGGAGCTGTTTTTT. Its translation is CASSDQGESGELFF.

This clonotype was recorded many times. J is TRBJ2-1 and V is TRBV6-6, with 10 bases aligning to TRBD2. The CDR3 runs 15 residues. V was pared by 8 bases and J by 0 bases, with 4 bases of the junction left unmatched. Germline-derived CDR1 and CDR2 are MNHNY and SVGAGI (reference sequence). The CDR3 region has the DNA TGTGCCAGCCGTAGCGGGGGGAGCTCCTACAATGAGCAGTTCTTC. This gives the protein CASRSGGSSYNEQFF.

This clonotype has at least ten counts. The V and J genes are TRBV5-5 and TRBJ2-7, with 12 bases aligning to TRBD1. V gave up 3 bases and J gave up 3 bases; unmatched junction bases: 7. The CDR3 totals 16 residues. The germline V gene has CDR1 SGHKS and CDR2 YYEKEE (reference sequence). The CDR3 region is CASSSVGTGGFYEQYF. In DNA, the CDR3 is TGTGCCAGCAGCTCGGTCGGGACAGGGGGCTTCTACGAGCAGTACTTC.

This clonotype was observed many times. V is TRBV29-1 and J is TRBJ2-7; D gene unclear. Germline V gene data show CDR1 as SQVTM and CDR2 as ANQGSEA. V gave up 7 bases and J gave up 7 bases, with 14 bases separating them. The length of the CDR3 is 11 residues. The CDR3 loop is CSGAVGGEQYF. CDR3 nucleotides: TGCAGCGGTGCGGTCGGTGGGGAGCAGTACTTC.

This clonotype appeared many times. V and J are TRBV6-5 and TRBJ2-5; 10 positions agree with TRBD1. This CDR3 comprises 16 residues. Germline CDR1 MNHEY, CDR2 SVGAGI. Trimming took 5 bases from V and 5 from J; bases not matched to a gene: 11. CDR3 region: CASSLDPTGGAETQYF. As DNA, the CDR3 is TGTGCCAGCAGTCTAGATCCGACAGGGGGCGCGGAGACCCAGTACTTC.

This clonotype has a count of ten or more. The rearrangement uses TRBV9 and TRBJ1-2; D is undetermined. Deletions cut 6 bases from V and 7 bases from J, with 19 bases between. CDR1 and CDR2 (germline): SGDLS, YYNGEE. The CDR3 consists of 14 residues. CDR3 in amino acids: CASNRGGLEGGYTF. The CDR3 region has the DNA TGTGCCAGCAACCGAGGAGGCCTTGAGGGTGGCTACACCTTC.

The table lists this clonotype with many counts. The genes are TRBV2 and TRBJ2-1; a weak D match, TRBD1 (6 bases). The CDR3 totals 16 residues. Per germline, CDR1 SNHLY and CDR2 FYNNEI. V was clipped by 6 bases and J by 6 bases, with 21 bases between them. CDR3 protein: CASRQGLSAFTNEQFF. CDR3 DNA sequence: TGTGCCAGCAGGCAGGGGTTGTCGGCCTTTACCAATGAGCAGTTCTTC.

The table lists this clonotype with many counts. The rearrangement uses TRBV7-9 and TRBJ2-2, with 8 positions matching TRBD1. This CDR3 region has 15 residues. V gave up 5 bases and J gave up 4 bases; unmatched junction bases: 6. In germline, CDR1 is SEHNR, CDR2 FQNEAQ (reference sequence). The CDR3 sequence is CASSPQGVGTGELFF. Written as DNA, the CDR3 is TGTGCCAGCAGCCCACAGGGGGTCGGCACCGGGGAGCTGTTTTTT.

This clonotype was counted many times. The chain carries TRBV7-9 and TRBJ1-6; D perhaps matches TRBD1 (6 bases). There are 12 residues in the CDR3. Germline CDR1 and CDR2: SEHNR and FQNEAQ (reference sequence). V dropped 10 bases and J dropped 9 bases, with 13 bases sitting between them. The CDR3 DNA reads as TGTGCCACCCAGGACAGACCTTCACCCCTCCACTTT. Protein product: CATQDRPSPLHF.

This clonotype came up many times. The chain joins TRBV3-1 to TRBJ1-6; 8 bases are a match to TRBD1. The junction had 6 bases not matched to a gene; V was cut back by 4 bases and J by 10 bases. CDR1 is LGHDT, CDR2 YNNKEL, per germline (reference sequence). The CDR3 is made up of 14 amino acids. The chain's CDR3 is CASSPAGGSSPLHF. CDR3 bases: TGTGCCAGCAGCCCCGCAGGGGGCTCCTCACCCCTCCACTTT.

There are many counts of this clonotype. J is TRBJ2-3 and V is TRBV7-2, with a possible D match to TRBD2 (6 bases). Trimming took 7 bases from V and 4 from J, leaving 18 bases between them. The CDR3 totals 15 residues. Germline V gene lookup returns CDR1 SGHTA and CDR2 FQGNSA. DNA for the CDR3: TGTGCCAGCACCAGACCCGGGGGATCGCCAGATACGCAGTATTTT. It encodes CASTRPGGSPDTQYF. The entire variable domain, with the rest obtained from reference TRBV7-2 and TRBJ2-3, is as follows: GAGVSQSPSNKVTEKGKDVELRCDPISGHTALYWYRQSLGQGLEFLIYFQGNSAPDKSGLPSDRFSAERTGGSVSTLTIQRTQQEDSAVYLCASTRPGGSPDTQYFGPGTRLTVL.

This clonotype came up many times. The CDR3 here is CASRLAGGPLTGELFF. CDR3 bases: TGTGCCAGTAGGCTAGCGGGAGGGCCCTTGACCGGGGAGCTGTTTTTT. The V gene is TRBV19, the J gene TRBJ2-2, with 12 bases fitting TRBD2. J was trimmed by 5 bases and V by 6 bases; bases with no gene match: 7. CDR3 length: 16 amino acids. Germline lookup yields CDR1 LNHDA and CDR2 SQIVND (reference sequence).

This clonotype has a count of ten or more. The genes are TRBV4-1 and TRBJ1-1, with 7 nucleotides matching TRBD1. The CDR3 covers 12 residues. From germline, CDR1 is MGHRA and CDR2 YSYEKL. With 8 bases clipped from V and 1 base from J, the junction kept 1 base outside the gene matches. The CDR3 is CASGTANTEAFF. The CDR3 coding sequence is TGCGCCAGCGGGACAGCGAACACTGAAGCTTTCTTT.

The table lists this clonotype with many counts. The chain recombines TRBV5-6 with TRBJ2-1; D is undetermined. V was pared by 0 bases and J by 3 bases, with 10 bases between. The CDR3 consists of 15 residues. Germline V gene lookup returns CDR1 SGHDT and CDR2 YYEEEE. The CDR3 reads CASSLAGNGYNEQFF. The CDR3 DNA reads TGTGCCAGCAGCTTGGCGGGTAATGGCTACAATGAGCAGTTCTTC. The full variable domain, rest sourced from reference TRBV5-6 and TRBJ2-1, is DAGVTQSPTHLIKTRGQQVTLRCSPKSGHDTVSWYQQALGQGPQFIFQYYEEEERQRGNFPDRFSGHQFPNYSSELNVNALLLGDSALYLCASSLAGNGYNEQFFGPGTRLTVL.

To note about this clonotype: This sequence may be a read error, since a much larger clone differs from it by one base. The rearrangement joins TRBV6-5 to TRBJ2-5, with D hard to call. This CDR3 is 12 amino acids long. Germline V gives CDR1 MNHEY, CDR2 SVGAGI. Here the CDR3 DNA reads TGTGTCAGCAGGACGGTTGGGGAGACCCAGTACTTC. Protein sequence: CVSRTVGETQYF.

This clonotype was seen ten or more times. This rearrangement joins TRBV12-3 or TRBV12-4 to TRBJ2-4, with D perhaps TRBD1 (8 bases). V lost 3 bases to trimming and J lost 6 bases, with 12 bases between them. The CDR3 is made up of 14 amino acids. The CDR3 DNA reads TGTGCCAGCAGTTTGAGCGGGACAGGAAACATTCAGTACTTC. Amino acids: CASSLSGTGNIQYF.